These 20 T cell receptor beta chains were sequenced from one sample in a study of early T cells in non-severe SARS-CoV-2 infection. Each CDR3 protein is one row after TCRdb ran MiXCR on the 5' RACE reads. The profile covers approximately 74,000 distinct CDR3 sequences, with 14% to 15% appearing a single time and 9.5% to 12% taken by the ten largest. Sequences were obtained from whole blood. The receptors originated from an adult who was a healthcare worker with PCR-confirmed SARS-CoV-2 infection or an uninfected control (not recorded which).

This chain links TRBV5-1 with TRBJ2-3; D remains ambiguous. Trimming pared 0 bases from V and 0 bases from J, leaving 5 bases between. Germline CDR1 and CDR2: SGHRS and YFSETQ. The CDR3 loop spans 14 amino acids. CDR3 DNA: TGCGCCAGCAGCTTGGTAGAAAGCACAGATACGCAGTATTTT. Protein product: CASSLVESTDTQYF. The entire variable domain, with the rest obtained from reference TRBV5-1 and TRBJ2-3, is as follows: KAGVTQTPRYLIKTRGQQVTLSCSPISGHRSVSWYQQTPGQGLQFLFEYFSETQRNKGNFPGRFSGRQFSNSRSEMNVSTLELGDSALYLCASSLVESTDTQYFGPGTRLTVL.

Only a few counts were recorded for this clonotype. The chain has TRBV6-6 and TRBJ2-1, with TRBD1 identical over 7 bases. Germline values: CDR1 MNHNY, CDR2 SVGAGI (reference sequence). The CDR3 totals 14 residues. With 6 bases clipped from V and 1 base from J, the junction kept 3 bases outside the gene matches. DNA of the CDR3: TGTGCCAGCAGACCGGACAGGTCCTACAATGAGCAGTTCTTC. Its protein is CASRPDRSYNEQFF.

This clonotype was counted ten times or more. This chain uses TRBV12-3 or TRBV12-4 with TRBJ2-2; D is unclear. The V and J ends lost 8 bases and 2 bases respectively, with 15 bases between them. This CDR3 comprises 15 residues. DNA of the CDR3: TGTGCCAGCGGGTTGTGGTGGGCCAACACCGGGGAGCTGTTTTTT. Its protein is CASGLWWANTGELFF.

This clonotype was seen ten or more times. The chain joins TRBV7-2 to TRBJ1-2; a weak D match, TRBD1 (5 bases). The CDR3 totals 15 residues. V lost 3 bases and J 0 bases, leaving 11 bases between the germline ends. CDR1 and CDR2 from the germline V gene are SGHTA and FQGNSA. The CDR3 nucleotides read TGTGCCAGCAGCTTCCTCAGGACAACTAACTATGGCTACACCTTC. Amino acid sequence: CASSFLRTTNYGYTF.

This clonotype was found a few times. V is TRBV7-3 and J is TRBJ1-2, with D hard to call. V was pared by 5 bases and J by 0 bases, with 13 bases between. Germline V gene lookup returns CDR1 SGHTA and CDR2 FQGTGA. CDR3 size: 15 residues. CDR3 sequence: CASSAFAGANYGYTF. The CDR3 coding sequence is TGTGCCAGCAGCGCATTCGCCGGAGCTAACTATGGCTACACCTTC.

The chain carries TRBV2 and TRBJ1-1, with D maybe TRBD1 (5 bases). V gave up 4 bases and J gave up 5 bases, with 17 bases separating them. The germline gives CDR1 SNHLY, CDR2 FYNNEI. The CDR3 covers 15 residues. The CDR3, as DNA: TGTGCCAGCAGTGCGTCAGGGCGGAGATCGACTGAAGCTTTCTTT. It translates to CASSASGRRSTEAFF.

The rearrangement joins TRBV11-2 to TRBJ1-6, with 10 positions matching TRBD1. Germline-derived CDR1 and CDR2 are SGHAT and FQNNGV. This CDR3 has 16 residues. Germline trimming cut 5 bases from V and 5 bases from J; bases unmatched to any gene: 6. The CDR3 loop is CASSNRGTGDNSPLHF. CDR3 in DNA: TGTGCCAGCAGCAATAGGGGGACAGGGGATAATTCACCCCTCCACTTT.

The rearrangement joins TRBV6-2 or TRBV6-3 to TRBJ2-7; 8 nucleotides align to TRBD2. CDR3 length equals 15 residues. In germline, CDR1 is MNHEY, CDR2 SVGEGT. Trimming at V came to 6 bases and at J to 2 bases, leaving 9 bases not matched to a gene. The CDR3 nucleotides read TGTGCCAGCAGGAAGATCCCTAGCGGGCCCTACGAGCAGTACTTC. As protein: CASRKIPSGPYEQYF.

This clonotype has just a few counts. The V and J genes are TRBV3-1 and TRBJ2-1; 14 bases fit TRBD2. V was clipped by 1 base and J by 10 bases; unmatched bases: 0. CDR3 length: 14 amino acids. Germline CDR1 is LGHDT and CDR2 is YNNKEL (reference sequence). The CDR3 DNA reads TGTGCCAGCAGCCAAGGGACTAGCGGGGGGGAGCAGTTCTTC. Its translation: CASSQGTSGGEQFF.

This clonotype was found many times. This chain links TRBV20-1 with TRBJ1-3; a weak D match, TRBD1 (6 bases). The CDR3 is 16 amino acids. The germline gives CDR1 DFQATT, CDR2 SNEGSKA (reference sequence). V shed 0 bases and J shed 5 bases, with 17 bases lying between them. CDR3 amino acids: CSARDRDWGARNTIYF. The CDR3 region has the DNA TGCAGTGCTAGAGACAGGGATTGGGGGGCCCGAAACACCATATATTTT.

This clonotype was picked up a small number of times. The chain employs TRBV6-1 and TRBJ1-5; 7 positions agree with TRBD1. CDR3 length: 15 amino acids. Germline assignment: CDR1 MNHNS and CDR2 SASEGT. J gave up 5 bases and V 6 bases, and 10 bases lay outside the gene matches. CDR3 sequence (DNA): TGTGCCAGCAGCTGGGGACAGCTCGGAGATCAGCCCCAGCATTTT. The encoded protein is CASSWGQLGDQPQHF.

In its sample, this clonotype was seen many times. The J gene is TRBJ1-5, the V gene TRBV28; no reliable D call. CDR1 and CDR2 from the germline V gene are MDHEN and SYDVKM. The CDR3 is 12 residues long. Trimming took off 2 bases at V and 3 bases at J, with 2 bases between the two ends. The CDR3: CASSLPNQPQHF. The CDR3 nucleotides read TGTGCCAGCAGTTTACCCAATCAGCCCCAGCATTTT.

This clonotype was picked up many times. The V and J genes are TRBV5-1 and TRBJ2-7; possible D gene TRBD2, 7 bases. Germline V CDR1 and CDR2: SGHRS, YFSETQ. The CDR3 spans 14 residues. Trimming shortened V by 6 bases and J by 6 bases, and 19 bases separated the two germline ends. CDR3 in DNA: TGCGCCAGCAAGGCACAGGGATCGGGGGGCGAGCAGTACTTC. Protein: CASKAQGSGGEQYF.

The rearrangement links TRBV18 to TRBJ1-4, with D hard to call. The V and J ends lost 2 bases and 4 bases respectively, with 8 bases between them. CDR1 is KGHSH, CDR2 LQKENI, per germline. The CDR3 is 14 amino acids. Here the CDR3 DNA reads TGTGCCAGCTCACCATCTGGAGTTAATGAAAAACTGTTTTTT. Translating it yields CASSPSGVNEKLFF.

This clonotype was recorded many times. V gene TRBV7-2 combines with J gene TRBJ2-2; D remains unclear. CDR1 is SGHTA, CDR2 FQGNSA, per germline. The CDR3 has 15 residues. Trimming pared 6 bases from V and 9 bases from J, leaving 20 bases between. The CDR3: CASSPSGSSARELFF. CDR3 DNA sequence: TGTGCCAGCAGTCCCTCGGGCAGCAGCGCGAGGGAGCTGTTTTTT.

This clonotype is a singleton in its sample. The CDR3 sequence: CSVFGEGAQYF. In nucleotides, the CDR3 is TGCAGCGTTTTTGGGGAGGGAGCGCAGTATTTT. The chain recombines TRBV29-1 with TRBJ2-3; the match to TRBD2 covers 7 bases. The CDR3 runs 11 residues. Trimming removed 5 bases from V and 10 bases from J; junction bases left unmatched: 6. The germline CDR1 and CDR2 sequences are SQVTM and ANQGSEA.

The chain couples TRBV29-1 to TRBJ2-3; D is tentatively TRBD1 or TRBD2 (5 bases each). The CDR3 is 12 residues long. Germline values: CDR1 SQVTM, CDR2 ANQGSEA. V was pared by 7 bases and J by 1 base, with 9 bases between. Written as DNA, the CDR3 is TGCAGCGCGGGGCCACGCACAGATACGCAGTATTTT. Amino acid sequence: CSAGPRTDTQYF.

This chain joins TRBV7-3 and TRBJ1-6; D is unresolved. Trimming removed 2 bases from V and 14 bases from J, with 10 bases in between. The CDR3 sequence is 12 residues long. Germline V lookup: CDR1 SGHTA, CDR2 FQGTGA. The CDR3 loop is CASSLSGGSLHF. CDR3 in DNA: TGTGCCAGCAGCTTATCCGGCGGATCCCTCCACTTT.

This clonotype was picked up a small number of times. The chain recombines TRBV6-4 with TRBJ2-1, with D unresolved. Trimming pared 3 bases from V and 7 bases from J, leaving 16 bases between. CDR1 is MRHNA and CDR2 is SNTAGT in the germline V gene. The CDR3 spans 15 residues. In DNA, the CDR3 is TGTGCCAGCAGTGAGGAACTCATTTCTGTGAATGAGCAGTTCTTC. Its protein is CASSEELISVNEQFF.

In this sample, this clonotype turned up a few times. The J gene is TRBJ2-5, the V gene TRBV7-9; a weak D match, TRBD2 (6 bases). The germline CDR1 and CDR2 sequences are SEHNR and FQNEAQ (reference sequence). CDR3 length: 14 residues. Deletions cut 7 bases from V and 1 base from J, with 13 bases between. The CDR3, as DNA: TGTGCCAGCACCCCAAAGACTAGCCAAGAGACCCAGTACTTC. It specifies CASTPKTSQETQYF.